Shown below are 20 T cell receptor beta chains from a single sample sequenced in a study of CD8+CD57+ T cells in acquired aplastic anemia. Using genomic DNA as the template, TCR beta VDJ and CDR3 profiling was carried out. TCRdb processed the reads anew with MiXCR; each CDR3 protein has one entry. The repertoire includes roughly 290,000 distinct CDR3 sequences, approximately 60% of them detected once, and 1.3% sits in the top ten. Previously, flow cytometry had revealed CD8+CD57+ cell expansion in the patients chosen for sequencing. Sequencing was performed on sorted CD4+, CD8+, or CD8+CD57+ T cells (not recorded which) from PBMCs. The receptors come from a human donor with aplastic anemia.

This clonotype occurred many times. V gene TRBV2 combines with J gene TRBJ2-7, with D perhaps given as TRBD1 or TRBD2 (6 bases each). Trimming removed 6 bases from V and 5 bases from J, with 17 bases in between. Germline CDR1 SNHLY, CDR2 FYNNEI. The CDR3 has 14 residues. The CDR3 DNA reads TGTGCCAGCAGGGAAACGGGGGCGGGTCACGAGCAGTACTTC. Amino acids: CASRETGAGHEQYF.

The V and J genes are TRBV7-9 and TRBJ1-2; D is ambiguous. The V gene's germline CDR1 is SEHNR and CDR2 FQNEAQ (reference sequence). CDR3 size: 11 residues. The V gene lost 11 bases and the J gene lost 3 bases, with 10 bases spanning the gap. Here the CDR3 reads CALAEDYGYTF. The CDR3 DNA sequence: TGTGCCCTAGCAGAAGACTATGGCTACACCTTC.

DNA for the CDR3: TGTGCAGATCGCTCGCGAGGGGGAGGACAGTACGAGCAGTACTTC. It specifies CADRSRGGGQYEQYF. The chain has TRBV11-3 and TRBJ2-7, with D possibly being TRBD1 or TRBD2 (6 bases each). Germline CDR1 is SGHNT and CDR2 is YENEEA. The CDR3 loop spans 15 amino acids. The full variable domain, completed using reference TRBV11-3 and TRBJ2-7, is EAGVVQSPRYKIIEKKQPVAFWCNPISGHNTLYWYLQNLGQGPELLIRYENEEAVDDSQLPKDRFSAERLKGVDSTLKIQPAELGDSAVYLCADRSRGGGQYEQYFGPGTRLTVT.

This clonotype was recorded at least ten times. This chain links TRBV6-6 with TRBJ1-1; the D gene is possibly TRBD1 (5 bases). Germline CDR1 is MNHNY and CDR2 is SVGAGI (reference sequence). The CDR3 has 17 amino acids. The V gene lost 3 bases and the J gene lost 2 bases, with 19 bases spanning the gap. CDR3 nucleotide sequence: TGTGCCAGCAGTTATAAGATCCAAGGGGTACGAAACACTGAAGCTTTCTTT. This encodes CASSYKIQGVRNTEAFF.

The J gene is TRBJ2-1, the V gene TRBV20-1, with 16 bases that match TRBD2. The CDR3 is 14 amino acids. CDR1 and CDR2 from the germline V gene are DFQATT and SNEGSKA (reference sequence). Trimming removed 6 bases from V and 10 bases from J; junction bases left unmatched: 6. CDR3 amino acids: CSADGTSGRAEQFF. The CDR3 coding sequence is TGCAGTGCGGATGGGACTAGCGGGAGGGCCGAGCAGTTCTTC.

The J gene is TRBJ2-1, the V gene TRBV7-9; TRBD2 matches 13 bases. Germline CDR1 and CDR2: SEHNR and FQNEAQ (reference sequence). CDR3 length equals 15 residues. After removal of 5 bases from V and 7 bases from J, the junction contained 5 bases not matched to a gene. CDR3 in DNA: TGTGCCAGCAGCGAACTAGCGGGAGGGAGGAATGAGCAGTTCTTC. Protein product: CASSELAGGRNEQFF.

This clonotype turned up a few times. The CDR3 sequence: CATSDAGLAGVNEQFF. For the CDR3, the DNA is TGTGCCACCAGTGATGCTGGACTAGCGGGAGTGAATGAGCAGTTCTTC. The chain uses TRBV24-1 and TRBJ2-1, with 13 bases fitting TRBD2. The ends lost 3 bases at V and 7 bases at J; junction bases unmatched: 5. Germline V CDR1 and CDR2: KGHDR, SFDVKD. The CDR3 has 16 amino acids.

The rearrangement links TRBV7-2 to TRBJ2-2, with D possibly TRBD2 on 5 matching bases. The germline V gene has CDR1 SGHTA and CDR2 FQGNSA. This CDR3 is built from 11 residues. Trimming stripped 8 bases from V and 7 bases from J, with 8 bases between. The CDR3 DNA reads TGTGCCAGCCGAGAGGGCGGGGAGCTGTTTTTT. This codes for CASREGGELFF.

Concerning this clonotype itself: Possible read error: a much larger clone is one base away. The V gene is TRBV6-1, the J gene TRBJ1-1; 7 nucleotides agree with TRBD1. CDR3 length: 14 residues. With 6 bases clipped from V and 10 bases from J, the junction kept 14 bases outside the gene matches. The V gene's germline CDR1 is MNHNS and CDR2 SASEGT. The CDR3 DNA sequence: TGTGCCAGCAGCCAGGGGGGGGGCGTCAATGGAGCTTTCTTT. This translates into CASSQGGGVNGAFF.

This clonotype was observed many times. The chain carries TRBV2 and TRBJ2-1; D gene unclear. Germline assignment: CDR1 SNHLY and CDR2 FYNNEI. This CDR3 has 13 amino acids. The germline V and J ends were trimmed by 4 bases and 8 bases, with 12 bases remaining between them. DNA of the CDR3: TGTGCCAGCAGTGTCTACCAGCGCGATGAGCAGTTCTTC. Its translation: CASSVYQRDEQFF. The full variable domain, in which reference TRBV2 and TRBJ2-1 provide the parts outside the CDR3, is EPEVTQTPSHQVTQMGQEVILRCVPISNHLYFYWYRQILGQKVEFLVSFYNNEISEKSEIFDDQFSVERPDGSNFTLKIRSTKLEDSAMYFCASSVYQRDEQFFGPGTRLTVL.

The rearrangement uses TRBV24-1 and TRBJ2-2, with TRBD1 identical over 8 bases. Trimming cost V 12 bases and J 7 bases; bases outside gene matches: 12. Per germline, CDR1 KGHDR and CDR2 SFDVKD. The CDR3 is 14 amino acids. The CDR3 nucleotides read TGTGCCTCCGACAGGGGCCTAGAGGGCGGGGAGCTGTTTTTT. Its protein product is CASDRGLEGGELFF.

This clonotype is a singleton in its sample. The chain links TRBV12-3 or TRBV12-4 to TRBJ2-7, with D unclear. The V and J ends lost 2 bases and 4 bases respectively, with 9 bases between them. The CDR3 has 13 residues. The CDR3 region has the DNA TGTGCCAGCAGTTTATTGCGTGAATACGAGCAGTACTTC. This translates into CASSLLREYEQYF.

Remarks on this clonotype: This may be a read error: a much more frequent sequence differs by one nucleotide. The chain carries TRBV25-1 and TRBJ2-1; D gene uncertain. Trimming removed 3 bases at V and 12 bases at J, with 15 bases between. The germline CDR1 and CDR2 sequences are MGHDK and SYGVNS. The CDR3 has 13 amino acids. The CDR3 loop reads CASSDDRVLGQFF. DNA for the CDR3: TGTGCCAGCAGTGATGATAGGGTACTTGGGCAGTTCTTC. Based on the CDR3 plus reference TRBV25-1 and TRBJ2-1, the full variable domain is EADIYQTPRYLVIGTGKKITLECSQTMGHDKMYWYQQDPGMELHLIHYSYGVNSTEKGDLSSESTVSRIRTEHFPLTLESARPSHTSQYLCASSDDRVLGQFFGPGTRLTVL.

There are many counts of this clonotype. The rearrangement joins TRBV6-6 to TRBJ1-6; 9 nucleotides align to TRBD1. In germline, CDR1 is MNHNY, CDR2 SVGAGI (reference sequence). The J segment lost 4 bases and the V segment lost 8 bases, leaving 9 bases of the junction unmatched. The CDR3 is 16 amino acids. The CDR3 DNA is TGTGCCAGCGATCGGGACAGGGTTCGGTATAATTCACCCCTCCACTTT. Amino acid sequence: CASDRDRVRYNSPLHF.

The genes are TRBV18 and TRBJ2-5, with 9 positions matching TRBD1. J gave up 4 bases and V 3 bases, and 12 bases lay outside the gene matches. Germline CDR1 and CDR2: KGHSH and LQKENI. The CDR3 sequence is 17 residues long. The CDR3 DNA reads TGTGCCAGCTCACCGGCGACAGGGGGGGAATCCGGAGAGACCCAGTACTTC. Translated, it gives CASSPATGGESGETQYF.

Comments on this clonotype: One end of the junction does not line up with germline, which may come from a read error. The CDR3 is CASSLGRRAGDGQFF. The DNA for the CDR3 is TGTGCTAGCAGCTTAGGACGGAGGGCGGGGGATGGGCAGTTCTTC. The chain links TRBV7-2 to TRBJ2-1; TRBD2 matches at 7 bases. CDR1 is SGHTA and CDR2 is FQGNSA in the germline V gene. The CDR3 totals 15 residues.

Remarks on this clonotype: Germline and junction disagree at one end, which may indicate a read error. This chain links TRBV5-1 with TRBJ2-5; no firm D call. Germline CDR1 and CDR2: SGHRS and YFSETQ. This CDR3 region has 13 residues. The CDR3 loop reads CASAGKVQEAQYF. CDR3 nucleotide sequence: TGCGCCAGCGCTGGCAAGGTGCAAGAGGCCCAGTACTTC.

The rearrangement uses TRBV6-5 and TRBJ2-7; unclear D gene. CDR1 is MNHEY, CDR2 SVGAGI, per germline. Trimming took 0 bases from V and 1 from J, leaving 7 bases between them. This CDR3 region has 14 residues. The chain's CDR3 is CASSYSAISYEQYF. In DNA form, the CDR3 reads TGTGCCAGCAGTTACTCGGCCATTTCCTACGAGCAGTACTTC.

This clonotype came up a few times. The CDR3, as DNA: TGTGCCAGCAGTTTAGGACCCTTGGGGAAAACCTTC. Translating gives CASSLGPLGKTF. The chain joins TRBV12-3 or TRBV12-4 to TRBJ1-2; no clear D. CDR3 size: 12 residues. Trimming removed 1 base at V and 14 bases at J, with 14 bases between.

The V call is TRBV5-1, the J call TRBJ2-7, with 11 bases aligning to TRBD2. The CDR3 extends over 17 amino acids. J gave up 8 bases and V 6 bases, and 19 bases lay outside the gene matches. Germline assignment: CDR1 SGHRS and CDR2 YFSETQ. CDR3 DNA: TGCGCCAGCACCCTTGGAGAAACTAGCGGGAGCTTCTGGAAGCAGTACTTC. Encoded protein: CASTLGETSGSFWKQYF.